Presented here are 16 T cell receptor beta chains from one specimen sequenced in a study of early T cells in non-severe SARS-CoV-2 infection. TCRdb independently ran MiXCR on the 5' RACE reads; one entry per CDR3 protein. The sample carries about 36,000 distinct CDR3 sequences, 5.5% to 8% recorded once. The sequencing here drew on whole blood, taken at baseline. Receptors originate from an adult who was a healthcare worker with PCR-confirmed SARS-CoV-2 infection or an uninfected control (not recorded which).

A few counts support this clonotype. The chain joins TRBV5-1 to TRBJ1-5, with D possibly matching TRBD1 (6 bases). CDR3 size: 14 residues. Trimming took 0 bases from V and 5 from J, leaving 9 bases between them. Germline CDR1 and CDR2: SGHRS and YFSETQ. CDR3 DNA: TGCGCCAGCAGCTTGGACAGGACAGATCAGCCCCAGCATTTT. Translation: CASSLDRTDQPQHF.

This clonotype was counted many times. The chain has TRBV30 and TRBJ1-2; perhaps TRBD1 as D (6 bases). V was cut by 5 bases and J by 7 bases, with 17 bases left in between. The CDR3 covers 13 residues. The germline V gene encodes CDR1 GTSNPN and CDR2 SVGIG (reference sequence). The CDR3 loop reads CAWDPTGTAGYTF. The CDR3 DNA is TGTGCCTGGGACCCTACAGGGACGGCTGGCTACACCTTC.

There are a few counts of this clonotype. V usage is TRBV6-1 and J usage is TRBJ2-7, with TRBD2 as a possible D gene (5 bases). Germline CDR1 is MNHNS and CDR2 is SASEGT. V gave up 2 bases and J gave up 4 bases, with 15 bases separating them. The CDR3 contains 15 residues. This chain's CDR3 is CASSETSGTKYEQYF. CDR3 sequence (DNA): TGTGCCAGCAGTGAAACGAGCGGAACAAAGTACGAGCAGTACTTC.

This clonotype was seen more than once but under ten times. This chain uses TRBV11-2 with TRBJ2-7, with D perhaps matching TRBD2 (6 bases). The CDR3 is made up of 14 amino acids. V lost 5 bases and J 5 bases, leaving 16 bases between the germline ends. The germline gives CDR1 SGHAT, CDR2 FQNNGV. The CDR3 sequence: CASSPIRGNNEQYF. CDR3 sequence (DNA): TGTGCCAGCAGCCCTATCCGGGGGAACAACGAGCAGTACTTC.

This clonotype was seen at least ten times. The chain carries TRBV2 and TRBJ1-3, with no clear D. Trimming removed 7 bases at V and 0 bases at J, with 10 bases between. The germline gives CDR1 SNHLY, CDR2 FYNNEI. This CDR3 comprises 14 residues. CDR3: CASTPSVSGNTIYF. DNA for the CDR3: TGTGCCAGCACTCCCTCCGTCTCTGGAAACACCATATATTTT. The full variable domain, with the rest looked up from reference TRBV2 and TRBJ1-3, is EPEVTQTPSHQVTQMGQEVILRCVPISNHLYFYWYRQILGQKVEFLVSFYNNEISEKSEIFDDQFSVERPDGSNFTLKIRSTKLEDSAMYFCASTPSVSGNTIYFGEGSWLTVV.

This sequence joins TRBV10-3 and TRBJ1-2, with TRBD1 matching over 10 bases. The germline CDR1 and CDR2 sequences are ENHRY and SYGVKD. The CDR3 covers 19 residues. The V segment lost 7 bases and the J segment 5 bases; nucleotides outside the gene matches: 22. The CDR3 loop is CAITSPGGGTGVARYGYTF. The CDR3 nucleotides read TGTGCCATCACCTCCCCGGGGGGAGGGACAGGGGTCGCTCGATATGGCTACACCTTC.

The V call is TRBV14, the J call TRBJ1-1; weak D call: TRBD1 (5 bases). Germline V gives CDR1 SGHDN, CDR2 FVKESK. The CDR3 is made up of 13 amino acids. Trimming left V 1 base short and J 7 bases short, with 10 bases between. CDR3 protein: CASSQALGGEAFF. Written as DNA, the CDR3 is TGTGCCAGCAGCCAAGCGTTGGGGGGTGAAGCTTTCTTT.

This clonotype appeared many times. This chain joins TRBV7-2 and TRBJ2-1; 8 bases agree with TRBD2. With V trimmed by 5 bases and J by 8 bases, 14 bases remained unmatched. CDR3 size: 16 residues. Germline V gene data show CDR1 as SGHTA and CDR2 as FQGNSA. The DNA of the CDR3 is TGTGCCAGCAGCCCCCCCCTTAGCGGGATAATTTATGAGCAGTTCTTC. Its translation: CASSPPLSGIIYEQFF.

In the case of this clonotype: A much larger clone sits a single nucleotide away, making a read error possible. The rearrangement links TRBV20-1 to TRBJ2-2; 8 bases line up with TRBD2. This CDR3 is 15 amino acids long. Germline loops: CDR1 DFQATT, CDR2 SNEGSKA (reference sequence). CDR3 nucleotides: TGCGGTGCTAGGCTAAGCGGGAGGAACACCGGGGAGCTGTTTTTT. Its translation is CGARLSGRNTGELFF.

There are many counts of this clonotype. V gene TRBV24-1 combines with J gene TRBJ2-1; D uncertain. Germline lookup yields CDR1 KGHDR and CDR2 SFDVKD. V lost 3 bases and J 8 bases, leaving 16 bases between the germline ends. This CDR3 comprises 15 residues. CDR3 region: CATSDPGWSSDEQFF. DNA for the CDR3: TGTGCCACCAGTGATCCTGGGTGGAGCTCGGATGAGCAGTTCTTC.

In its sample, this clonotype was seen many times. The chain links TRBV24-1 to TRBJ2-2; 9 nucleotides match TRBD2. This CDR3 contains 14 residues. Per the germline V gene, CDR1 is KGHDR and CDR2 is SFDVKD. After removal of 5 bases from V and 4 bases from J, the junction contained 1 base not matched to a gene. CDR3 residues: CATSVLAGTGELFF. The DNA for the CDR3 is TGTGCCACCAGTGTACTAGCGGGCACCGGGGAGCTGTTTTTT.

The table lists this clonotype with many counts. This chain uses TRBV2 with TRBJ1-5; 7 bases map to TRBD1. Losses at the gene ends were 7 bases for V and 3 bases for J; bases not matched to a gene: 3. Per the germline V gene, CDR1 is SNHLY and CDR2 is FYNNEI. CDR3 length: 13 amino acids. The CDR3 DNA reads as TGTGCCAGCATGGGGACAGTCAATCAGCCCCAGCATTTT. This encodes CASMGTVNQPQHF. The full variable domain, in which reference TRBV2 and TRBJ1-5 provide the parts outside the CDR3, is EPEVTQTPSHQVTQMGQEVILRCVPISNHLYFYWYRQILGQKVEFLVSFYNNEISEKSEIFDDQFSVERPDGSNFTLKIRSTKLEDSAMYFCASMGTVNQPQHFGDGTRLSIL.

J is TRBJ2-3 and V is TRBV24-1; 9 bases align to TRBD2. V lost 5 bases, J lost 4 bases, and 9 bases stayed unmatched. The CDR3 runs 16 residues. The germline V gene encodes CDR1 KGHDR and CDR2 SFDVKD. CDR3 protein: CATSVAIAGASDTQYF. CDR3 nucleotide sequence: TGTGCCACCAGTGTCGCGATAGCGGGAGCCTCAGATACGCAGTATTTT.

This clonotype was picked up a small number of times. The V gene is TRBV19, the J gene TRBJ2-1, with D unclear. CDR3 size: 13 residues. Trimming pared 11 bases from V and 8 bases from J, leaving 19 bases between. CDR1 is LNHDA, CDR2 SQIVND, per germline (reference sequence). The CDR3 loop is CAPKRGRPDEQFF. The CDR3 DNA reads as TGTGCCCCTAAGCGAGGCAGGCCGGATGAGCAGTTCTTC. The whole variable domain, remainder taken from reference TRBV19 and TRBJ2-1, is DGGITQSPKYLFRKEGQNVTLSCEQNLNHDAMYWYRQDPGQGLRLIYYSQIVNDFQKGDIAEGYSVSREKKESFPLTVTSAQKNPTAFYLCAPKRGRPDEQFFGPGTRLTVL.

The table lists this clonotype with many counts. The rearrangement joins TRBV7-9 to TRBJ2-7; the match to TRBD2 covers 10 bases. Germline V CDR1 and CDR2: SEHNR, FQNEAQ (reference sequence). CDR3 length equals 17 residues. V dropped 1 base and J dropped 0; count of bases not matched to a gene: 6. CDR3 sequence (DNA): TGTGCCAGCAGCTTAGGGGAACTAGCGGGGCTCTCCTACGAGCAGTACTTC. It yields the protein CASSLGELAGLSYEQYF.

The CDR3 coding sequence is TGTGCCATCAGTGAGTCGCACACCTACGAGCAGTACTTC. Translating it yields CAISESHTYEQYF. J is TRBJ2-7 and V is TRBV10-3, with D unresolved. This CDR3 region has 13 residues. CDR1 ENHRY and CDR2 SYGVKD come from the germline V gene. V gave up 0 bases and J gave up 2 bases, with 5 bases separating them.